The 21 T cell receptor beta chains in this list originate from one sample, sequenced in a study of T cell changes during pregnancy in multiple sclerosis. Assay used: immunoSEQ multiplex PCR; TCRdb lists only in-frame clones, some missing. The data show tens of thousands of clones, 90% seen once. The sample was peripheral blood, taken in the first trimester of pregnancy. These receptors all come from a female donor in good health, enrolled as a control in a pregnancy study.

The J gene is TRBJ1-1, the V gene TRBV2, with 9 bases aligning to TRBD1. V lost 4 bases and J lost 2; bases outside the gene matches: 5. The CDR3 length is 15 residues. CDR1 SNHLY and CDR2 FYNNEI come from the germline V gene. DNA for the CDR3: TGTGCCAGCAGTGGGCGGGGACAGGGTAACACTGAAGCTTTCTTT. It is translated as CASSGRGQGNTEAFF. Together with reference TRBV2 and TRBJ1-1, the CDR3 gives the full variable domain: EPEVTQTPSHQVTQMGQEVILRCVPISNHLYFYWYRQILGQKVEFLVSFYNNEISEKSEIFDDQFSVERPDGSNFTLKIRSTKLEDSAMYFCASSGRGQGNTEAFFGQGTRLTVV.

V gene TRBV19 combines with J gene TRBJ1-5; the D is unclear. CDR3 length: 12 amino acids. The V end was cut by 3 bases, the J end by 12 bases, with 12 bases between. CDR1 and CDR2 from the germline V gene are LNHDA and SQIVND (reference sequence). CDR3 amino acids: CASSIPPRVQHF. CDR3 sequence (DNA): TGTGCCAGTAGTATCCCCCCGAGGGTCCAGCATTTT.

The J gene is TRBJ2-6, the V gene TRBV2, with 8 bases that match TRBD1. This CDR3 region has 17 residues. V lost 6 bases and J lost 0; bases outside the gene matches: 7. Germline CDR1 SNHLY, CDR2 FYNNEI. The CDR3 sequence: CASRDGQGPSGANVLTF. CDR3 sequence (DNA): TGTGCCAGCAGGGACGGACAGGGTCCCTCTGGGGCCAACGTCCTGACTTTC.

This clone occurred once. The chain carries TRBV4-1 and TRBJ2-1; TRBD2 matches at 8 bases. In germline, CDR1 is MGHRA, CDR2 YSYEKL. This CDR3 is 14 amino acids long. Trimming took 1 base from V and 10 from J; bases not matched to a gene: 6. The CDR3 DNA sequence: TGCGCCAGCAGCCAAGGTGCGGGGGGCGAGGAGCAGTTCTTC. It encodes CASSQGAGGEEQFF.

The chain is built from TRBV7-9 and TRBJ2-7, with D unresolved. The CDR3 is 15 residues long. Per germline, CDR1 SEHNR and CDR2 FQNEAQ (reference sequence). Trimming removed 5 bases from V and 4 bases from J, with 18 bases in between. CDR3 DNA sequence: TGTGCCAGCAGCACTACGGAGAAGCGACCATACGAGCAGTACTTC. Its translation is CASSTTEKRPYEQYF.

V usage is TRBV5-8 and J usage is TRBJ1-1; 8 bases fit TRBD1. The CDR3 is made up of 15 amino acids. Germline loops: CDR1 SGHTS, CDR2 YDEGEE. V dropped 3 bases and J dropped 3; count of bases not matched to a gene: 7. The DNA for the CDR3 is TGTGCCAGCAGCTGGGGGACAGGATGGGACACTGAAGCTTTCTTT. Its protein product is CASSWGTGWDTEAFF.

The chain joins TRBV5-6 to TRBJ2-7; TRBD1 is a possible D gene (5 bases). Trimming removed 0 bases from V and 5 bases from J, with 15 bases in between. This CDR3 has 15 amino acids. Germline V gene data show CDR1 as SGHDT and CDR2 as YYEEEE. The CDR3, as DNA: TGTGCCAGCAGCTTGGGACAGTCTAACCTCGACGAGCAGTACTTC. This gives the protein CASSLGQSNLDEQYF.

This chain links TRBV6-6 with TRBJ2-7; D is perhaps TRBD2 (5 bases). Trimming cost V 1 base and J 5 bases, with 15 bases left between them. The germline V gene has CDR1 MNHNY and CDR2 SVGAGI (reference sequence). CDR3 size: 15 residues. CDR3: CASSYFSDSVDEQYF. CDR3 sequence (DNA): TGTGCCAGCAGTTACTTTTCGGACTCCGTGGACGAGCAGTACTTC.

The V gene is TRBV10-3, the J gene TRBJ2-7, with 9 bases lining up with TRBD2. V shed 4 bases and J 3 bases; nucleotides not matched to a gene: 7. This CDR3 has 15 amino acids. CDR1 is ENHRY, CDR2 SYGVKD, per germline. CDR3 loop: CAISGLAETIYEQYF. The CDR3 nucleotides are TGTGCCATCAGTGGACTAGCGGAGACTATCTACGAGCAGTACTTC.

The chain uses TRBV5-1 and TRBJ2-2; 7 bases map to TRBD1. The CDR3 is 18 residues long. CDR1 and CDR2 from the germline V gene are SGHRS and YFSETQ. V shed 0 bases and J 5 bases; nucleotides not matched to a gene: 13. The chain's CDR3 is CASSLVGSRQTGTGELFF. The CDR3 DNA sequence: TGCGCCAGCAGCTTGGTGGGTAGTCGTCAGACAGGGACCGGGGAGCTGTTTTTT.

With respect to this clone: The same CDR3 arises from other DNA sequences in this sample as well. V usage is TRBV29-1 and J usage is TRBJ1-2; 9 nucleotides agree with TRBD1. From germline, CDR1 is SQVTM and CDR2 ANQGSEA. The CDR3 is 14 amino acids. With 5 bases clipped from V and 4 bases from J, the junction kept 8 bases outside the gene matches. For the CDR3, the DNA is TGCAGCGTTACTGGGACAGGGATTACCTATGGCTACACCTTC. As protein: CSVTGTGITYGYTF.

Here the CDR3 DNA reads TGTGCCAGTAGTTCCAGGGTTCAGCCCCAGCATTTT. Translating it yields CASSSRVQPQHF. The chain recombines TRBV19 with TRBJ1-5, with TRBD1 as a possible D gene (5 bases). CDR1 is LNHDA, CDR2 SQIVND, per germline (reference sequence). The CDR3 is made up of 12 amino acids. V dropped 5 bases and J dropped 6 bases, with 8 bases sitting between them.

This chain uses TRBV7-9 with TRBJ2-7, with D tentatively TRBD2 (5 bases). Germline loops: CDR1 SEHNR, CDR2 FQNEAQ (reference sequence). The CDR3 length is 15 residues. Trimming left V 3 bases short and J 3 bases short, with 15 bases between. CDR3 sequence (DNA): TGTGCCAGCAGCTTGAGTGGGAGATCCTACTACGAGCAGTACTTC. Protein product: CASSLSGRSYYEQYF. The whole variable domain, filled in from reference TRBV7-9 and TRBJ2-7, reads DTGVSQNPRHKITKRGQNVTFRCDPISEHNRLYWYRQTLGQGPEFLTYFQNEAQLEKSRLLSDRFSAERPKGSFSTLEIQRTEQGDSAMYLCASSLSGRSYYEQYFGPGTRLTVT.

J is TRBJ2-2 and V is TRBV27, with D perhaps TRBD2 (6 bases). Germline-derived CDR1 and CDR2 are MNHEY and SMNVEV (reference sequence). V was trimmed by 5 bases and J by 1 base, leaving 8 bases between them. The CDR3 contains 14 residues. The CDR3 coding sequence is TGTGCCAGCAGTATGGGGGGGAACACCGGGGAGCTGTTTTTT. This encodes CASSMGGNTGELFF.

V gene TRBV10-3 combines with J gene TRBJ2-7; 7 bases map to TRBD1. Germline V gene lookup returns CDR1 ENHRY and CDR2 SYGVKD. With V trimmed by 6 bases and J by 2 bases, 10 bases remained unmatched. This CDR3 has 15 residues. CDR3 nucleotide sequence: TGTGCCATCAGCTCTGACAGGGTAAATCCCTACGAGCAGTACTTC. Its protein product is CAISSDRVNPYEQYF.

As concerns this clone: The junction differs from germline at one of its ends, possibly a read error. This chain connects TRBV19 to TRBJ2-3, with D perhaps TRBD1 (5 bases). The germline gives CDR1 LNHDA, CDR2 SQIVND (reference sequence). This CDR3 spans 14 amino acids. Written as DNA, the CDR3 is TGTGCCAGTAGTATCCCAGGGTGGTCGTCCTCAGTCCTTTTT. Its translation is CASSIPGWSSSVLF.

This chain connects TRBV30 to TRBJ1-1; 9 nucleotides match TRBD1. CDR3 length: 11 amino acids. Germline values: CDR1 GTSNPN, CDR2 SVGIG (reference sequence). The V segment lost 2 bases and the J segment 10 bases; nucleotides outside the gene matches: 2. As DNA, the CDR3 is TGTGCCTGGAGTTTGGACAGGGGAGCTTTCTTT. Protein: CAWSLDRGAFF.

The chain carries TRBV7-9 and TRBJ1-5, with D tentatively TRBD1 (5 bases). The CDR3 runs 15 residues. Deletions cut 6 bases from V and 5 bases from J, with 17 bases between. Germline V gene data show CDR1 as SEHNR and CDR2 as FQNEAQ (reference sequence). In nucleotides, the CDR3 is TGTGCCAGCAGTCCACCAGGGTGGGGGGATCAGCCCCAGCATTTT. This translates into CASSPPGWGDQPQHF.

This chain uses TRBV11-3 with TRBJ2-2, with D possibly matching TRBD1 (6 bases). The CDR3 loop spans 14 amino acids. The V gene lost 3 bases and the J gene lost 4 bases, with 9 bases spanning the gap. CDR1 SGHNT and CDR2 YENEEA come from the germline V gene. CDR3 residues: CASSFGQLTGELFF. The CDR3 DNA is TGTGCCAGCAGCTTCGGACAGCTCACCGGGGAGCTGTTTTTT.

The V call is TRBV25-1, the J call TRBJ2-7; TRBD1 might be the D (6 bases). The CDR3 is 13 amino acids. V lost 7 bases and J lost 4, with 14 bases in between. Germline CDR1 is MGHDK and CDR2 is SYGVNS. CDR3 nucleotides: TGTGCCAGCACCGGGACAACTACATACGAGCAGTACTTC. It encodes CASTGTTTYEQYF.

This chain joins TRBV28 and TRBJ1-5; no definite D call. Between the trimmed V and J ends, which lost 3 bases and 5 bases, there was a span of 11 bases. The CDR3 has 14 residues. Per germline, CDR1 MDHEN and CDR2 SYDVKM. CDR3 amino acids: CASSFAKSDQPQHF. The DNA of the CDR3 is TGTGCCAGCAGTTTTGCGAAAAGTGATCAGCCCCAGCATTTT.